The following is a T cell receptor beta chain sequence with its context. The CDR3 length is 10 residues. The germline CDR1 and CDR2 sequences are DFQATT and SNEGSKA (reference sequence). V gave up 3 bases and J gave up 6 bases, with 5 bases separating them. The data were taken from a study of blood T cell repertoires in COVID-19. Sequenced by immunoSEQ multiplex PCR; TCRdb stores in-frame clones only, minus some. The table lists under 300,000 clones, more than 65% of them singletons. The sample consisted of peripheral blood. The genes are TRBV20-1 and TRBJ1-2, with D hard to call. The TCR comes from a woman between 35 and 50 years old with active or convalescent COVID-19. CDR3 sequence reads: CSASRDGYTF. The DNA of the CDR3 is TGCAGTGCTAGTCGGGATGGCTACACCTTC.